The clone carrying this TCR beta chain was counted many times. This sample was included in a study of T-cell reconstitution after alpha-beta-depleted transplantation in children. This CDR3 is 15 amino acids long. Germline V CDR1 and CDR2: KGHSH, LQKENI. V lost 2 bases, J lost 2 bases, and 9 bases lay in between. Preparing the TCRbeta library involved the use of unique molecular identifiers. TCRdb recomputed calls from the PCR reads with MiXCR, one row per CDR3 protein. The sample lists approximately 250,000 distinct CDR3 sequences; around 9.7% were seen once. This chain uses TRBV18 with TRBJ2-2; D gene ambiguous. The sequences come from PBMCs from the stem cell graft donor, collected from the stem cell graft. This clonotype originated in a human donor who donated a stem cell graft to a child with SCID. The CDR3 DNA reads as TGTGCCAGCTCACCAACGTGGGCAAACACCGGGGAGCTGTTTTTT. Its translation: CASSPTWANTGELFF.